This T cell receptor beta chain derives from a study of T cells after yellow fever vaccination. TCRdb recomputed calls from the 5' RACE reads with MiXCR, one row per CDR3 protein. The sample lists approximately 350,000 distinct CDR3 sequences, approximately 10% seen once, with about 17% in the top ten. The receptor was isolated from a man aged 18 to 30 who received the YFV17D yellow fever vaccine. The sample here was PBMCs, taken on the day of the first yellow fever vaccination.

Written as DNA, the CDR3 is TGCGCCAGCAACACGGAACAGGGGTTCGTCTACACCTTC. Amino acid sequence: CASNTEQGFVYTF. The chain employs TRBV5-1 and TRBJ1-2; 7 bases line up with TRBD1. The CDR3 covers 13 residues. Germline V lookup: CDR1 SGHRS, CDR2 YFSETQ. Germline trimming cut 6 bases from V and 10 bases from J; bases unmatched to any gene: 12.